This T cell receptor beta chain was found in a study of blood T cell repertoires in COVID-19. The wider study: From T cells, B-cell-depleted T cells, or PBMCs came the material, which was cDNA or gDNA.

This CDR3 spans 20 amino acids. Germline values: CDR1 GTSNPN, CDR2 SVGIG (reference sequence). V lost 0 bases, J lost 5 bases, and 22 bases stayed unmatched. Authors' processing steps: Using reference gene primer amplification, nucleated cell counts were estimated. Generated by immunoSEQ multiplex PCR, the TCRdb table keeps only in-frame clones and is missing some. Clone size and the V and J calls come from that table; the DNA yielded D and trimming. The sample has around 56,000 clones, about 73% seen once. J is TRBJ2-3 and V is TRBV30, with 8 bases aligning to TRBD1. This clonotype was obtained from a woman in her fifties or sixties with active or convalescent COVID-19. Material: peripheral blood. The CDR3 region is CAWSVSEVGPRGLWGDTQYF. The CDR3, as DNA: TGTGCCTGGAGTGTAAGCGAAGTCGGTCCCAGGGGGCTGTGGGGAGATACGCAGTATTTT.